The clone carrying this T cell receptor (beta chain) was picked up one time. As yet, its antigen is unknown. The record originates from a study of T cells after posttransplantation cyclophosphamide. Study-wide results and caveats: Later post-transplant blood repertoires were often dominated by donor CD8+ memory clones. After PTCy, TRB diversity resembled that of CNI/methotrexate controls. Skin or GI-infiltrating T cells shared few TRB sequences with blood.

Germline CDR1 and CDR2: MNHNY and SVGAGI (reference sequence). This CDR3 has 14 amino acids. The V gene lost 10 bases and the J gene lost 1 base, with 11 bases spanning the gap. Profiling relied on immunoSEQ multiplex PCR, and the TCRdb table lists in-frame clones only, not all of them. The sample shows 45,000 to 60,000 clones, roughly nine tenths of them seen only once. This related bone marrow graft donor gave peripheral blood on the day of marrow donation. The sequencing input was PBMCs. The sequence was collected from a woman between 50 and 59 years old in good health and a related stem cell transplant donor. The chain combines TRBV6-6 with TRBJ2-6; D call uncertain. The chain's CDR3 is CATTLTSGANVLTF. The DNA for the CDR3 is TGTGCCACCACCCTGACTTCTGGGGCCAACGTCCTGACTTTC.